This T cell receptor beta chain comes out of a study of radiotherapy plus CTLA-4 blockade in lung cancer. Clones were sequenced by immunoSEQ multiplex PCR, and TCRdb holds only the in-frame ones, with some missing. The sample contains some 70,000 clones, 65% to 80% of which appear only once. Worth noting for this clone: Its antigen is undetermined.

The CDR3 length is 16 residues. Trimming removed 4 bases from V and 0 bases from J, with 16 bases in between. Germline V CDR1 and CDR2: SGHNT, YENEEA. Study conclusions and caveats: Interferon-beta, together with early blood T cell clone dynamics, reportedly best predicted response. Expansion of tumor-derived TCR clones was observed in blood after radiotherapy plus ipilimumab.

The source of this sequence is a human donor with non-small cell lung cancer who had a complete response to radiotherapy plus ipilimumab. V usage is TRBV11-3 and J usage is TRBJ2-7, with D perhaps matching TRBD1 (5 bases). This sample comprised peripheral blood, obtained from a patient treated with radiotherapy plus ipilimumab. The CDR3 DNA follows: TGTGCCAGCAGCTCGTCAGGCGAGACAGCCTCCTACGAGCAGTACTTC. Its protein product is CASSSSGETASYEQYF.